This TCR beta chain was captured in a study of CD8 T cells in ankylosing spondylitis. Germline V CDR1 and CDR2: DFQATT, SNEGSKA (reference sequence). Trimming stripped 2 bases from V and 3 bases from J, with 16 bases between. The length of the CDR3 is 15 residues. This clonotype was seen a handful of times. Its matching antigen is unknown. Quantitative 5'-RACE was performed with molecular barcodes, and it yielded the TCR beta libraries. One entry per CDR3 protein results from TCRdb running MiXCR on the 5' RACE reads. Of some 240,000 distinct CDR3 sequences listed, approximately 20% were seen once; the top ten hold over 25%. Points from the study as a whole: It was reported that disease-linked clones were significantly enriched in matched ankylosing spondylitis synovial fluid. Certain motif variants had earlier been reported in reactive arthritis synovial fluid and blood.

The rearrangement links TRBV20-1 to TRBJ2-5; weak D call: TRBD1 (5 bases). Sequenced sample: blood, either unsorted or a sorted T cell fraction (not recorded which). The sequence was obtained from a male donor with ankylosing spondylitis or in good health (not recorded which). For the CDR3, the DNA is TGCAGTGCTAGAAAGGGGAACGAGCTCAAAGAGACCCAGTACTTC. The encoded protein is CSARKGNELKETQYF.